Presented here are 16 T cell receptor beta chains from one specimen sequenced in a study of shared clonotypes between healthy human individuals. CD8 cells regarded as naive lacked CD45RO, were positively chosen for CCR7, and omitted terminally differentiated effector memory CD45RA+ cells. Method: immunoSEQ multiplex PCR; TCRdb's copy keeps in-frame clones and lacks some. The table shows fewer than 800,000 clones, with 92% occurring only once. Material for sequencing was naive CD8+ T cells sorted from blood. These receptors all stem from a man aged 25 to 40 in good health.

V gene TRBV13 combines with J gene TRBJ2-3; D gene ambiguous. V was trimmed by 4 bases and J by 1 base, leaving 12 bases between them. From germline, CDR1 is PRHDT and CDR2 FYEKMQ (reference sequence). The CDR3 runs to 15 residues. CDR3 DNA: TGTGCCAGCAGCTACTTTCCAGGAGGCACAGATACGCAGTATTTT. Translation: CASSYFPGGTDTQYF.

A note on this clone: Other DNA sequences within the sample encode an identical CDR3. The chain carries TRBV7-6 and TRBJ2-7, with D possibly TRBD1 on 5 matching bases. Deletions cut 0 bases from V and 3 bases from J, with 9 bases between. Germline V gene data show CDR1 as SGHVS and CDR2 as FNYEAQ. This CDR3 contains 14 residues. The CDR3 sequence: CASSLADQGYEQYF. Here the CDR3 DNA reads TGTGCCAGCAGCTTAGCGGATCAGGGCTACGAGCAGTACTTC. Full variable domain (rest looked up from reference TRBV7-6 and TRBJ2-7): GAGVSQSPRYKVTKRGQDVALRCDPISGHVSLYWYRQALGQGPEFLTYFNYEAQQDKSGLPNDRFSAERPEGSISTLTIQRTEQRDSAMYRCASSLADQGYEQYFGPGTRLTVT.

The V gene is TRBV7-9, the J gene TRBJ1-2; D unresolved. Germline V lookup: CDR1 SEHNR, CDR2 FQNEAQ (reference sequence). V was trimmed by 5 bases and J by 5 bases, leaving 21 bases between them. The CDR3 extends over 16 amino acids. The CDR3 sequence: CASSPRERTPRYGYTF. CDR3 in DNA: TGTGCCAGCAGCCCGAGAGAACGGACGCCTCGGTATGGCTACACCTTC.

This chain joins TRBV14 and TRBJ2-7; D possibly corresponds to TRBD2 (5 bases). The CDR3 loop spans 15 amino acids. From germline, CDR1 is SGHDN and CDR2 FVKESK. V lost 1 base and J 1 base, leaving 11 bases between the germline ends. The CDR3 sequence is CASSQGNTGSYEQYF. CDR3 in DNA: TGTGCCAGCAGCCAAGGTAATACGGGATCCTACGAGCAGTACTTC.

The rearrangement joins TRBV10-3 to TRBJ1-1; 9 bases map to TRBD1. In germline, CDR1 is ENHRY, CDR2 SYGVKD. After removal of 0 bases from V and 0 bases from J, the junction contained 2 bases not matched to a gene. This CDR3 is 16 amino acids long. CDR3 in DNA: TGTGCCATCAGTGAGTCGACAGGGGGGATGAACACTGAAGCTTTCTTT. Translation: CAISESTGGMNTEAFF.

This chain links TRBV29-1 with TRBJ1-2, with TRBD1 identical over 9 bases. This CDR3 spans 14 amino acids. The germline CDR1 and CDR2 sequences are SQVTM and ANQGSEA. CDR3 DNA sequence: TGCAGTGACCACGGACAGGGGTCGGACTATGGCTACACCTTC. Encoded protein: CSDHGQGSDYGYTF.

The chain uses TRBV11-2 and TRBJ2-1; 8 bases map to TRBD2. The V gene end was trimmed by 5 bases and the J gene end by 6 bases; junction bases not matched to a gene: 12. The CDR3 consists of 16 residues. Germline lookup yields CDR1 SGHAT and CDR2 FQNNGV. The DNA of the CDR3 is TGTGCCAGCAGCCCGGGGAGCGGGAGAGGGGGCAATGAGCAGTTCTTC. Translating it yields CASSPGSGRGGNEQFF. The full variable domain, rest sourced from reference TRBV11-2 and TRBJ2-1, is EAGVAQSPRYKIIEKRQSVAFWCNPISGHATLYWYQQILGQGPKLLIQFQNNGVVDDSQLPKDRFSAERLKGVDSTLKIQPAKLEDSAVYLCASSPGSGRGGNEQFFGPGTRLTVL.

The V call is TRBV10-3, the J call TRBJ2-1, with a tentative D call TRBD2 (5 bases). Germline V gene lookup returns CDR1 ENHRY and CDR2 SYGVKD. Trimming removed 3 bases at V and 4 bases at J, with 22 bases between. This CDR3 is 18 amino acids long. The CDR3 spells CAISDSASGLPGYNEQFF. CDR3 sequence (DNA): TGTGCCATCAGTGATTCCGCGAGCGGTCTACCGGGGTACAATGAGCAGTTCTTC.

The gene calls are TRBV29-1 and TRBJ2-5; TRBD2 matches 12 bases. Germline V gene sequence: CDR1 SQVTM, CDR2 ANQGSEA. V dropped 2 bases and J dropped 2; count of bases not matched to a gene: 3. The CDR3 runs 15 residues. CDR3 in amino acids: CSVERLAGVQETQYF. The CDR3 bases are TGCAGCGTTGAAAGACTAGCGGGAGTACAAGAGACCCAGTACTTC.

J is TRBJ2-3 and V is TRBV9; no clear D gene. The CDR3 has 14 amino acids. Trimming left V 3 bases short and J 0 bases short, with 8 bases between. Germline assignment: CDR1 SGDLS and CDR2 YYNGEE. The CDR3 nucleotides read TGTGCCAGCAGCGACCCACTCAGCACAGATACGCAGTATTTT. This gives the protein CASSDPLSTDTQYF.

The chain employs TRBV7-9 and TRBJ1-2; 10 bases map to TRBD1. The CDR3 has 13 residues. The germline V gene encodes CDR1 SEHNR and CDR2 FQNEAQ (reference sequence). Trimming cost V 6 bases and J 6 bases; bases outside gene matches: 4. The CDR3 region has the DNA TGTGCCAGCAGGGGACAGGGGAACGATGGCTACACCTTC. It specifies CASRGQGNDGYTF.

This clone occurred once. J is TRBJ2-1 and V is TRBV4-1; 10 bases agree with TRBD1. CDR1 and CDR2 (germline): MGHRA, YSYEKL. V was pared by 0 bases and J by 5 bases, with 7 bases of the junction left unmatched. CDR3 length equals 17 residues. The CDR3 DNA reads as TGCGCCAGCAGCCAAGACCCTCCGGGACAGGGGAACAATGAGCAGTTCTTC. Residues: CASSQDPPGQGNNEQFF.

This chain uses TRBV10-3 with TRBJ2-1, with D uncertain. V lost 8 bases and J lost 6, with 17 bases in between. CDR3 length: 14 residues. Germline V gene lookup returns CDR1 ENHRY and CDR2 SYGVKD. DNA of the CDR3: TGTGCCATCCGGGCCCCCCACCTCGGCAATGAGCAGTTCTTC. Translation: CAIRAPHLGNEQFF.

The chain links TRBV7-9 to TRBJ1-1; D remains ambiguous. The CDR3 loop spans 14 amino acids. Trimming removed 1 base at V and 7 bases at J, with 13 bases between. Germline V gene lookup returns CDR1 SEHNR and CDR2 FQNEAQ (reference sequence). CDR3 DNA sequence: TGTGCCAGCAGCTTAGACAATTCGGACGGTGAAGCTTTCTTT. Protein sequence: CASSLDNSDGEAFF.

This clone was recorded a few times. The chain carries TRBV7-9 and TRBJ1-4; D is unclear. V lost 3 bases, J lost 10 bases, and 18 bases lay in between. Per the germline V gene, CDR1 is SEHNR and CDR2 is FQNEAQ (reference sequence). CDR3 length equals 15 residues. The CDR3 nucleotides read TGTGCCAGCAGCTTCGGCCCAGCCACGAGAGGAAAACTGTTTTTT. Amino acids: CASSFGPATRGKLFF.

This chain links TRBV5-1 with TRBJ2-1; 12 nucleotides align to TRBD2. The CDR3 length is 19 residues. Germline CDR1 and CDR2: SGHRS and YFSETQ. Unmatched junction bases numbered 13, after V lost 4 bases and J lost 2 bases. The CDR3 nucleotides read TGCGCCAGCAGCGCAGCCGGGGCTAGCGGGAGGGTGCCCTACAATGAGCAGTTCTTC. This encodes CASSAAGASGRVPYNEQFF.